Below, 25 T cell receptor beta chains from the same sample are listed, as sequenced in a study of patients and donors after allogeneic stem cell transplantation. Using its own MiXCR run on the RT-PCR reads, TCRdb lists one record per CDR3 protein. The table shows fewer than 25,000 distinct CDR3 sequences, with roughly 43% occurring only once. Material: blood, either unsorted or a sorted T cell fraction (not recorded which). These receptors were taken from a human donor who was either an allogeneic HSCT recipient or a stem cell or donor lymphocyte infusion donor (not recorded which). It is not recorded whose cells these are; they may come from a transplant donor.

V and J are TRBV29-1 and TRBJ2-1, with D hard to call. This CDR3 has 11 residues. The V end was cut by 0 bases, the J end by 9 bases, with 6 bases between. CDR1 SQVTM and CDR2 ANQGSEA come from the germline V gene. CDR3 protein: CSVEDPSEQFF. As DNA, the CDR3 is TGCAGCGTTGAAGATCCATCTGAGCAGTTCTTC.

This clonotype was counted a single time. This chain joins TRBV2 and TRBJ1-1, with D perhaps TRBD1 (6 bases). The ends were cut back, 4 bases at V and 0 bases at J, with 12 bases in the middle. CDR1 and CDR2 (germline): SNHLY, FYNNEI. CDR3 length: 15 residues. CDR3 nucleotide sequence: TGTGCCAGCAGTGCGGACAGAACCCTGAACACTGAAGCTTTCTTT. Its translation is CASSADRTLNTEAFF.

This clonotype was seen only a few times. The chain uses TRBV10-3 and TRBJ1-6, with no clear D. Germline values: CDR1 ENHRY, CDR2 SYGVKD. The CDR3 runs 15 residues. Trimming took off 3 bases at V and 0 bases at J, with 6 bases between the two ends. In nucleotides, the CDR3 is TGTGCCATCAGTGATGGGAGCTCCTATAATTCACCCCTCCACTTT. Translated: CAISDGSSYNSPLHF.

The genes are TRBV4-1 and TRBJ2-3; D remains unclear. V was pared by 1 base and J by 0 bases, with 2 bases between. The CDR3 loop spans 13 amino acids. Germline V gene sequence: CDR1 MGHRA, CDR2 YSYEKL. CDR3 residues: CASSQGSTDTQYF. The DNA for the CDR3 is TGCGCCAGCAGCCAAGGAAGCACAGATACGCAGTATTTT.

This clonotype was detected only once. The junction and the germline gene differ at one end; a read error may be behind it. The rearrangement links TRBV5-1 to TRBJ2-1; 7 nucleotides match TRBD2. Germline CDR1 and CDR2: SGHRS and YFSETQ. This CDR3 comprises 15 residues. The chain's CDR3 is CASSLEGTIYDEQFF. DNA for the CDR3: TGCGCCAGCAGCTTGGAGGGGACTATCTACGATGAGCAGTTCTTC.

The chain employs TRBV7-2 and TRBJ2-1; D unresolved. The germline V gene encodes CDR1 SGHTA and CDR2 FQGNSA. V was cut by 2 bases and J by 7 bases, with 6 bases left in between. This CDR3 is 12 amino acids long. CDR3 residues: CASSLIKNEQFF. The CDR3 nucleotides read TGTGCCAGCAGCTTAATCAAGAATGAGCAGTTCTTC.

The V gene is TRBV10-3, the J gene TRBJ1-6, with TRBD1 as a possible D gene (5 bases). The CDR3 consists of 18 residues. Germline V gene data show CDR1 as ENHRY and CDR2 as SYGVKD. V was pared by 0 bases and J by 7 bases, with 19 bases between. The CDR3: CAISESIWTPNPNSPLHF. CDR3 nucleotides: TGTGCCATCAGTGAGTCGATCTGGACACCTAATCCAAATTCACCCCTCCACTTT.

V usage is TRBV15 and J usage is TRBJ1-2; no definite D call. The germline V gene has CDR1 LNHNV and CDR2 YYDKDF (reference sequence). The CDR3 is 13 residues long. Trimming shortened V by 5 bases and J by 3 bases, and 10 bases separated the two germline ends. In nucleotides, the CDR3 is TGTGCCACCAGCTTCGGCGAATACTATGGCTACACCTTC. Translated, it gives CATSFGEYYGYTF. Together with reference TRBV15 and TRBJ1-2, the CDR3 gives the full variable domain: DAMVIQNPRYQVTQFGKPVTLSCSQTLNHNVMYWYQQKSSQAPKLLFHYYDKDFNNEADTPDNFQSRRPNTSFCFLDIRSPGLGDTAMYLCATSFGEYYGYTFGSGTRLTVV.

A few counts support this clonotype. The CDR3 DNA follows: TGTGCCAGCAGCTTCAACAGGGGGTTTATCAGCAATCAGCCCCAGCATTTT. Encoded protein: CASSFNRGFISNQPQHF. The V call is TRBV5-8, the J call TRBJ1-5; 8 nucleotides agree with TRBD1. The CDR3 sequence is 17 residues long. Unmatched junction bases numbered 8, after V lost 2 bases and J lost 1 base. CDR1 and CDR2 (germline): SGHTS, YDEGEE. Based on the CDR3 plus reference TRBV5-8 and TRBJ1-5, the full variable domain is EAGVTQSPTHLIKTRGQQATLRCSPISGHTSVYWYQQALGLGLQFLLWYDEGEERNRGNFPPRFSGRQFPNYSSELNVNALELEDSALYLCASSFNRGFISNQPQHFGDGTRLSIL.

In its sample, this clonotype was seen many times. The V gene is TRBV5-1, the J gene TRBJ2-2; a possible D gene is TRBD2 (6 bases). In germline, CDR1 is SGHRS, CDR2 YFSETQ. V lost 3 bases and J lost 4, with 16 bases in between. This CDR3 region has 16 residues. This CDR3 is CASSSPPGLSTGELFF. The CDR3 DNA follows: TGCGCCAGCAGCTCACCTCCGGGACTCTCCACCGGGGAGCTGTTTTTT.

This chain uses TRBV12-3 or TRBV12-4 with TRBJ2-7; TRBD1 might be the D (6 bases). V was pared by 6 bases and J by 8 bases, with 17 bases between. The length of the CDR3 is 13 residues. The CDR3: CASSSEDSTKQYF. The CDR3, as DNA: TGTGCCAGCAGCTCTGAGGACAGCACCAAGCAGTACTTC.

The V gene is TRBV6-5, the J gene TRBJ1-1; TRBD1 agrees at 7 bases. After removal of 5 bases from V and 1 base from J, the junction contained 4 bases not matched to a gene. The germline V gene encodes CDR1 MNHEY and CDR2 SVGAGI. The CDR3 extends over 14 amino acids. CDR3 region: CASSPGGKNTEAFF. The CDR3 DNA follows: TGTGCCAGCAGTCCAGGGGGGAAGAACACTGAAGCTTTCTTT.

J is TRBJ2-7 and V is TRBV14; 7 nucleotides match TRBD1. V was clipped by 1 base and J by 2 bases; unmatched bases: 8. The CDR3 contains 16 residues. Germline CDR1 and CDR2: SGHDN and FVKESK. The CDR3 region has the DNA TGTGCCAGCAGCCAAGGGTACCGGGACAGAACCTACGAGCAGTACTTC. This gives the protein CASSQGYRDRTYEQYF.

Concerning this clonotype: Likely a read error: the CDR3 ends without its conserved phenylalanine or tryptophan. This CDR3 is CSARFPGQGSYEQYS. The CDR3 nucleotides are TGCAGTGCTAGATTTCCGGGACAGGGGTCCTACGAGCAGTACTCC. The chain uses TRBV20-1 and TRBJ2-7; TRBD1 matches 10 bases. The germline gives CDR1 DFQATT, CDR2 SNEGSKA (reference sequence). CDR3 length: 15 residues. J gave up 1 base and V 2 bases, and 5 bases lay outside the gene matches.

This clonotype came up once. The chain recombines TRBV5-1 with TRBJ2-1; no firm D call. Germline CDR1 and CDR2: SGHRS and YFSETQ. The CDR3 sequence is 15 residues long. Trimming removed 2 bases at V and 2 bases at J, with 11 bases between. The CDR3 DNA is TGCGCCAGCAGCTTTTACTACTGGGCCTACAATGAGCAGTTCTTC. Protein: CASSFYYWAYNEQFF. Filled out from reference TRBV5-1 and TRBJ2-1, the complete variable domain reads KAGVTQTPRYLIKTRGQQVTLSCSPISGHRSVSWYQQTPGQGLQFLFEYFSETQRNKGNFPGRFSGRQFSNSRSEMNVSTLELGDSALYLCASSFYYWAYNEQFFGPGTRLTVL.

In its sample, this clonotype was seen a few times. V and J are TRBV6-5 and TRBJ2-5; 10 nucleotides align to TRBD2. Trimming took 8 bases from V and 1 from J; bases not matched to a gene: 7. CDR1 MNHEY and CDR2 SVGAGI come from the germline V gene. The CDR3 spans 15 residues. In DNA form, the CDR3 reads TGTGCCAGCGCCGGTAGCGGGGGGACCCAAGAGACCCAGTACTTC. Protein: CASAGSGGTQETQYF.

This clonotype was recorded at least ten times. This chain joins TRBV28 and TRBJ1-3; tentatively, D is TRBD1 (6 bases). The CDR3 runs 17 residues. Germline-derived CDR1 and CDR2 are MDHEN and SYDVKM. The ends were cut back, 1 base at V and 0 bases at J, with 13 bases in the middle. The CDR3 bases are TGTGCCAGCAGTTTATCCCGGACAGCGATCTCTGGAAACACCATATATTTT. Amino acid sequence: CASSLSRTAISGNTIYF.

This clonotype has a handful of counts. The gene calls are TRBV7-8 and TRBJ1-2; 7 bases map to TRBD1. In germline, CDR1 is SGHVS, CDR2 FQNEAQ. V was clipped by 1 base and J by 4 bases; unmatched bases: 9. The CDR3 spans 16 residues. CDR3 sequence: CASSLVFRTGVYGYTF. The CDR3 nucleotides are TGTGCCAGCAGCTTAGTGTTTCGGACAGGAGTCTATGGCTACACCTTC.

The chain employs TRBV10-3 and TRBJ1-2, with 7 bases aligning to TRBD1. The CDR3 length is 12 residues. V trimming: 11 bases; J trimming: 4 bases; junction bases outside the gene matches: 7. Germline V CDR1 and CDR2: ENHRY, SYGVKD. CDR3 in amino acids: CASNRDSYGYTF. In nucleotides, the CDR3 is TGTGCCTCGAACCGGGACAGCTATGGCTACACCTTC.

The chain is built from TRBV12-3 or TRBV12-4 and TRBJ1-5; 8 bases fit TRBD1. This CDR3 has 14 residues. With 10 bases clipped from V and 7 bases from J, the junction kept 12 bases outside the gene matches. CDR3 sequence: CATTLDRVGQPQHF. As DNA, the CDR3 is TGTGCCACCACCCTGGACAGGGTAGGGCAGCCCCAGCATTTT.

This chain links TRBV7-9 with TRBJ2-5; D not certain. Germline loops: CDR1 SEHNR, CDR2 FQNEAQ (reference sequence). Trimming took off 3 bases at V and 5 bases at J, with 13 bases between the two ends. The CDR3 extends over 14 amino acids. The chain's CDR3 is CASSFQDRRETQYF. The CDR3 region has the DNA TGTGCCAGCAGCTTTCAGGACCGTCGGGAGACCCAGTACTTC.

This clonotype was seen once. The chain has TRBV20-1 and TRBJ2-3; possibly TRBD1 or TRBD2 for D (5 bases each). This CDR3 is 14 amino acids long. CDR1 DFQATT and CDR2 SNEGSKA come from the germline V gene (reference sequence). The ends were cut back, 1 base at V and 3 bases at J, with 11 bases in the middle. The CDR3 DNA sequence: TGCAGTGCTAGAGTGGGACCGAAAACAGATACGCAGTATTTT. It is translated as CSARVGPKTDTQYF.

This chain connects TRBV24-1 to TRBJ2-5; D unresolved. The CDR3 has 16 amino acids. Germline CDR1 KGHDR, CDR2 SFDVKD. Trimming took off 1 base at V and 2 bases at J, with 13 bases between the two ends. The CDR3 bases are TGTGCCACCAGTGATTTTCTGACCCGAAGGCAAGAGACCCAGTACTTC. This gives the protein CATSDFLTRRQETQYF.

This rearrangement joins TRBV12-3 or TRBV12-4 to TRBJ1-1; D call uncertain. The CDR3 loop spans 13 amino acids. With 7 bases removed from V and 0 bases from J, the gap between germline ends came to 9 bases. CDR3 loop: CASTSAMNTEAFF. In DNA form, the CDR3 reads TGTGCCAGCACCTCGGCCATGAACACTGAAGCTTTCTTT.

This clonotype was counted between two and nine times. The CDR3 DNA sequence: TGCGCCAGCAGCCTAACCCCCCGGGACGAGGAGACCCAGTACTTC. This encodes CASSLTPRDEETQYF. This sequence joins TRBV5-1 and TRBJ2-5; the D call may be TRBD1 or TRBD2 (5 bases each). There are 15 residues in the CDR3. Per germline, CDR1 SGHRS and CDR2 YFSETQ. Trimming cost V 4 bases and J 5 bases, with 18 bases left between them.